This paragraph covers one T cell receptor beta chain sequence. Its cognate antigen is unknown. The length of the CDR3 is 15 residues. Trimming at V came to 6 bases and at J to 2 bases, leaving 6 bases not matched to a gene. Germline V gene lookup returns CDR1 MNHNS and CDR2 SASEGT. The source of the sample is a study of long-term antiretroviral therapy in people with HIV. Study overall: Of all samples, the earliest predate the 2015 immediate-ART recommendation by about a decade.

This was the immunoSEQ v3.0 assay at survey level. Using immunoSEQ multiplex PCR, the repertoire was profiled, and TCRdb retains in-frame clones only, with some absent. This table has tens of thousands of clones, approximately 79% appearing once. Regarding the study as a whole: Blood dating 2004 to 2017 may reflect older ART regimens.

Here the sequenced sample was unsorted PBMCs, taken 4.1 years after starting antiretroviral therapy. The TCR was taken from a woman aged 40-49 years with HIV. The rearrangement uses TRBV6-1 and TRBJ1-5; 8 bases line up with TRBD1. The CDR3 DNA follows: TGTGCCAGCAGATACCCGGGACAGGGCAATCAGCCCCAGCATTTT. This gives the protein CASRYPGQGNQPQHF.